Listed here are 12 T cell receptor beta chains from one sample, sequenced in a study of blood T cells in healthy people across ages. For the second PCR, which ran for roughly 7 to 11 cycles, a sample-barcoded 5' primer and a J-beta primer mix were used. TCRdb re-derived calls from the 5' RACE reads in MiXCR, one entry per CDR3 protein. This table holds more than 500,000 distinct CDR3 sequences, 25% to 30% found once. The sequenced sample consisted of blood. The receptors here all came from a woman in her sixties or seventies in good health.

The genes are TRBV20-1 and TRBJ1-4; 9 bases fit TRBD1. The V gene's germline CDR1 is DFQATT and CDR2 SNEGSKA (reference sequence). J gave up 4 bases and V 5 bases, and 14 bases lay outside the gene matches. This CDR3 has 17 amino acids. CDR3 loop: CSAARRTGGDDNEKLFF. CDR3 nucleotides: TGCAGTGCTGCCCGAAGAACAGGGGGCGATGATAATGAAAAACTGTTTTTT.

This clonotype was detected many times. The CDR3 nucleotides are TGTGCCAGCAGCCGCCGGGGGCAAGAGACCCAGTACTTC. Encoded protein: CASSRRGQETQYF. The gene calls are TRBV3-1 and TRBJ2-5, with D possibly matching TRBD2 (6 bases). Trimming shortened V by 4 bases and J by 2 bases, and 8 bases separated the two germline ends. Germline CDR1 is LGHDT and CDR2 is YNNKEL (reference sequence). This CDR3 region has 13 residues.

In this sample, this clonotype turned up many times. This chain connects TRBV29-1 to TRBJ2-3; perhaps TRBD1 as D (6 bases). The CDR3 has 10 amino acids. Germline assignment: CDR1 SQVTM and CDR2 ANQGSEA. V lost 3 bases, J lost 8 bases, and 6 bases lay in between. DNA for the CDR3: TGCAGCGTTGAGGGGGCTACGCAGTATTTT. It codes for CSVEGATQYF.

Regarding this clonotype: Given a much more abundant clone one base away, this may be a read error. The V gene is TRBV3-1, the J gene TRBJ1-2; weak D call: TRBD1 (5 bases). The CDR3 length is 14 residues. Per germline, CDR1 LGHDT and CDR2 YNNKEL (reference sequence). CDR3 region: CASSQDRARGGFTF. The CDR3 nucleotides read TGTGCCAGCAGCCAAGATCGTGCCCGGGGCGGCTTCACCTTC.

The chain links TRBV7-2 to TRBJ2-7; 16 bases agree with TRBD2. In germline, CDR1 is SGHTA, CDR2 FQGNSA. With 4 bases clipped from V and 13 bases from J, the junction kept 10 bases outside the gene matches. CDR3 size: 15 residues. The CDR3 reads CASSSPGLAGGLEYF. Here the CDR3 DNA reads TGTGCCAGCAGCTCGCCGGGACTAGCGGGGGGGCTCGAATACTTC.

The rearrangement links TRBV4-3 to TRBJ2-5, with D perhaps TRBD1 or TRBD2 (5 bases each). Trimming pared 1 base from V and 4 bases from J, leaving 16 bases between. The CDR3 has 16 residues. Germline V gene data show CDR1 as LGHNA and CDR2 as YSLEER. CDR3 sequence: CASSQGLVGAGETQYF. CDR3 bases: TGCGCCAGCAGCCAAGGATTGGTCGGGGCTGGAGAGACCCAGTACTTC.

The chain links TRBV3-1 to TRBJ1-1; maybe TRBD1 (6 bases). CDR3 length: 16 residues. Trimming pared 4 bases from V and 6 bases from J, leaving 21 bases between. Germline V gene lookup returns CDR1 LGHDT and CDR2 YNNKEL (reference sequence). The CDR3, as DNA: TGTGCCAGCAGCCCGCAAGACAGGAGAGCGCACGCTGAAGCTTTCTTT. Translating gives CASSPQDRRAHAEAFF.

In its sample, this clonotype was seen a few times. V gene TRBV12-5 combines with J gene TRBJ1-5; the D gene is possibly TRBD1 (6 bases). The CDR3 sequence is 14 residues long. Trimming stripped 3 bases from V and 3 bases from J, with 9 bases between. The germline gives CDR1 LGHNT, CDR2 FRNRAP. The CDR3 nucleotides read TGTGCTAGTGGTTTACAGGGTATCAATCAGCCCCAGCATTTT. Its protein product is CASGLQGINQPQHF.

The gene calls are TRBV7-3 and TRBJ2-1, with D maybe TRBD2 (6 bases). Per the germline V gene, CDR1 is SGHTA and CDR2 is FQGTGA. CDR3 length equals 13 residues. V was cut by 2 bases and J by 9 bases, with 11 bases left in between. CDR3 DNA sequence: TGTGCCAGCAGCTTACAGTGGGGGGTTGAGCAGTTCTTC. Translating it yields CASSLQWGVEQFF.

This clonotype was counted only a few times. V usage is TRBV24-1 and J usage is TRBJ1-2; D is ambiguous. The germline gives CDR1 KGHDR, CDR2 SFDVKD. The ends were cut back, 5 bases at V and 6 bases at J, with 15 bases in the middle. This CDR3 is 14 amino acids long. The CDR3 nucleotides are TGTGCCACCAGTGTCGGTGATCCGGCACATGGCTACACCTTC. Its translation: CATSVGDPAHGYTF.

This clonotype was observed at least ten times. This chain uses TRBV20-1 with TRBJ2-3; D is ambiguous. Germline loops: CDR1 DFQATT, CDR2 SNEGSKA (reference sequence). V lost 5 bases and J 6 bases, leaving 15 bases between the germline ends. The CDR3 is made up of 13 amino acids. CDR3 region: CSAPPTQSDTQYF. The CDR3 DNA reads TGCAGTGCTCCACCTACCCAGTCTGATACGCAGTATTTT.

This clonotype was seen only a few times. CDR3 nucleotides: TGTGCCAGCACAGGGGGCAGTCCGTATGGCTACACCTTC. It encodes CASTGGSPYGYTF. The chain employs TRBV9 and TRBJ1-2; 8 bases match TRBD1. Germline V lookup: CDR1 SGDLS, CDR2 YYNGEE. This CDR3 is 13 amino acids long. J was trimmed by 5 bases and V by 6 bases; bases with no gene match: 6.